This is a list of T cell receptor beta chains from one sample in a study of technical replicates of blood from several donors. Method: immunoSEQ multiplex PCR; TCRdb's copy keeps in-frame clones and lacks some. The table lists some 87,000 clones, 92% of them singletons. The sample taken for sequencing was T cells isolated from PBMCs. The origin of the receptors is a human donor in good health. The CDR3 runs from the conserved cysteine through the conserved F or W. D genes are given only for firm matches. Size tells how often a clone was seen (once, few, many) or the class of an expanded clone, and some rows leave it out.

NA	NA	TRBV29-1	TRBJ2-5	TGCAGCGCCAAAACGGCGGGCGAGACCCAGTACTTC	CSAKTAGETQYF
few	NA	TRBV13	TRBJ1-5	TGTGCCAGCACGTATCGGCAGGGGCTACAGCCCCAGCATTTT	CASTYRQGLQPQHF
once	NA	TRBV30	TRBJ2-7	TGTGCCTGGAGCGCTGGAGCGGCATACGAGCAGTACTTC	CAWSAGAAYEQYF
NA	TRBD1	TRBV19	TRBJ1-5	TGTGCCAGTAGCCGGGACAGGGATCAGCCCCAGCATTTT	CASSRDRDQPQHF
NA	NA	TRBV7-2	TRBJ2-7	TGTGCCAGCAGCTTAGTTAGCAGCTCCTACGAGCAGTACTTC	CASSLVSSSYEQYF
once	NA	TRBV15	TRBJ2-5	TGTGCCACCAGCAGAGATCCGAGATCCCAAGAGACCCAGTACTTC	CATSRDPRSQETQYF
NA	TRBD2	TRBV6-6	TRBJ2-7	TGTGCCAGCAGTTATAGGGGTAGCGGGAGCAGGTACTTC	CASSYRGSGSRYF
NA	TRBD1	TRBV30	TRBJ1-1	TGTGCCTGGAGTTATACAGGGGGCACTGAAGCTTTCTTT	CAWSYTGGTEAFF
NA	TRBD2	TRBV30	TRBJ2-3	TGTGCCTGGAGTAGGTCTAGCGGGGTCACAGATACGCAGTATTTT	CAWSRSSGVTDTQYF
NA	NA	TRBV25-1	TRBJ2-7	TGTGCCAGCAGTGAACCACAATTCCACGAGCAGTACTTC	CASSEPQFHEQYF
NA	TRBD1	TRBV30	TRBJ2-3	TGTGCCTGGAGTCCAGGGGGAGATACGCAGTATTTT	CAWSPGGDTQYF
NA	TRBD2	TRBV7-9	TRBJ2-2	TGTGCCAGCAGCCCTGGACTAGCGGGAGCATGGAACACCGGGGAGCTGTTTTTT	CASSPGLAGAWNTGELFF
NA	TRBD1	TRBV10-1	TRBJ1-1	TGCGCCAGCAGCGGACAGGGGTGTAACACTGAAGCTTTCTTT	CASSGQGCNTEAFF
NA	NA	TRBV11-2	TRBJ1-5	TGTGCCAGCAGCTTAGATTACTCCAGGGGCCTTAATCAGCCCCAGCATTTT	CASSLDYSRGLNQPQHF
NA	NA	TRBV9	TRBJ2-7	TGTGCCAGCAGCGTAGGAAGCGGGCTCTCCTACGAGCAGTACTTC	CASSVGSGLSYEQYF
NA	TRBD2	TRBV10-3	TRBJ2-3	TGTGCCATCAGTGAGGGACTAGCGGGAGATCGTGGCACAGATACGCAGTATTTT	CAISEGLAGDRGTDTQYF
NA	NA	TRBV14	TRBJ1-2	TGTGCCAGCAGCCAAGTACAGTTCTATGGCTACACCTTC	CASSQVQFYGYTF
once	NA	TRBV2	TRBJ2-3	TGTGCCAGCAGACCTCAGGCAGATACGCAGTATTTT	CASRPQADTQYF
NA	TRBD1	TRBV7-2	TRBJ1-1	TGTGCCAGCAGCTTAAGTAGGGACAGGGGTACAAGTGAAGCTTTCTTT	CASSLSRDRGTSEAFF
NA	NA	TRBV5-8	TRBJ2-7	TGTGCCAGCAGCTTGAGTGGACAGCTTATCTACGAGCAGTACTTC	CASSLSGQLIYEQYF
NA	NA	TRBV27	TRBJ2-7	TGTGCCAGCAGTTTTGTCGGGTCCTACGAGCAGTACTTC	CASSFVGSYEQYF
NA	NA	TRBV19	TRBJ2-5	TGTGCCAGTAGTTACACAGGAACTAAAGAGACCCAGTACTTC	CASSYTGTKETQYF
NA	TRBD2	TRBV29-1	TRBJ2-7	TGCAGCGTTGGAGTGGACGGGAGGGACTACGAGCAGTACTTC	CSVGVDGRDYEQYF
once	NA	TRBV30	TRBJ1-2	TGTGCCTGGAGTAAAGGGGTTGCTAACTATGGCTACACCTTC	CAWSKGVANYGYTF
once	TRBD1	TRBV19	TRBJ1-4	TGTGCCACCCGAGGTGGGACAGGGAATGAAAAACTGTTTTTT	CATRGGTGNEKLFF
once	NA	TRBV4-1	TRBJ1-2	TGCGCCAGCAGCGAAGGACTATACAGGGCCTATGGCTACACCTTC	CASSEGLYRAYGYTF
NA	TRBD1	TRBV19	TRBJ2-7	TGTGCCAGTAGTATGGGACAGGGGATCTCCTACGAGCAGTACTTC	CASSMGQGISYEQYF
NA	NA	TRBV9	TRBJ2-7	TGTGCCAGCAGCTCAGGAGGGGCCTCCTACGAGCAGTACTTC	CASSSGGASYEQYF
NA	NA	TRBV7-7	TRBJ2-2	TGTGCTAGCAGCTTTCTACAGGGTCACGGGGAGCTGTTTTTT	CASSFLQGHGELFF
NA	TRBD2	TRBV19	TRBJ2-7	TGTGCCAGTAGTGTTATAGCGGGAGCCTACGAGCAGTACTTC	CASSVIAGAYEQYF
NA	NA	TRBV18	TRBJ2-3	TGTGCCAGCTCGCCTATAATTCGCACAGATACGCAGTATTTT	CASSPIIRTDTQYF
NA	NA	TRBV9	TRBJ1-2	TGTGCCAGCAGCGATGGATTCTTTGGGGTGAGCGAGGGGGTCTATGGCTACACCTTC	CASSDGFFGVSEGVYGYTF
NA	TRBD1	TRBV11-2	TRBJ1-2	TGTGCCAGCAGCTTAGCCCCCGGGACAGGAGGCTATGGCTACACCTTC	CASSLAPGTGGYGYTF